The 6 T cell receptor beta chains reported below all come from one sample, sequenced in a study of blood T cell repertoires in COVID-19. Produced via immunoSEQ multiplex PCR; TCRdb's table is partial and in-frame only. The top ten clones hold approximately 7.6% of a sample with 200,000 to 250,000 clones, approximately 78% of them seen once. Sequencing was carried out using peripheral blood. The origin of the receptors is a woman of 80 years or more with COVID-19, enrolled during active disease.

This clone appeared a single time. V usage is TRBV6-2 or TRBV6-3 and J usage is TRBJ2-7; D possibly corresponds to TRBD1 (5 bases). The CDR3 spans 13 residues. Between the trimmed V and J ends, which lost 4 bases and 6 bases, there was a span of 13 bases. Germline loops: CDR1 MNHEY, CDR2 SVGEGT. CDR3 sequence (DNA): TGTGCCAGCAGTTGGGGCCCTCTGGGCGAGCAGTACTTC. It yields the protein CASSWGPLGEQYF.

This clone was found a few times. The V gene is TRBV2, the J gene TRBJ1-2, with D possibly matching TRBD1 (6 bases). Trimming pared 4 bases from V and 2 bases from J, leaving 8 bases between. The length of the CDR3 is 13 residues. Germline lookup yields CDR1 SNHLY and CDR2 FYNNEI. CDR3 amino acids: CASSGQENYGYTF. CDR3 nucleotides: TGTGCCAGCAGTGGACAGGAAAACTATGGCTACACCTTC.

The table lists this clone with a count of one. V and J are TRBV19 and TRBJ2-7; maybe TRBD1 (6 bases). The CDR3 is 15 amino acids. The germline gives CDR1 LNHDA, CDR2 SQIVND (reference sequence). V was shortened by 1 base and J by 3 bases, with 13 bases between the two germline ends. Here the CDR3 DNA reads TGTGCCAGTAGTATAGGCCCGGGACAACTCTACGAGCAGTACTTC. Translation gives CASSIGPGQLYEQYF.

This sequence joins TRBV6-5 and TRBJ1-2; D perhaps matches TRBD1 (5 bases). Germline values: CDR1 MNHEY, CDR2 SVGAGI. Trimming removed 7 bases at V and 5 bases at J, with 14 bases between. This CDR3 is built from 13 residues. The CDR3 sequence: CASKGQGPYGYTF. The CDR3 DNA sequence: TGTGCCAGCAAGGGGCAGGGCCCATATGGCTACACCTTC.

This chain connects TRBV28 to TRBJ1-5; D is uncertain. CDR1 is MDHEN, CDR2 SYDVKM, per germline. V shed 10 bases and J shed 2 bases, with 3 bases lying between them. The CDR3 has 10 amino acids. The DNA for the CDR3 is TGTGCCACGGGCAATCAGCCCCAGCATTTT. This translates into CATGNQPQHF.

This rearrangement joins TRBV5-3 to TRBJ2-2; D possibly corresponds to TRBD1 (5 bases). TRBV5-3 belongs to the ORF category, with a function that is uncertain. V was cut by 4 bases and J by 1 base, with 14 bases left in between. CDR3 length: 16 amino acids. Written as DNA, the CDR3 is TGTGCCAGAAGCCTAATACAGGATGGGAACACCGGGGAGCTGTTTTTT. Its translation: CARSLIQDGNTGELFF.